The rows below give T cell receptor beta chains drawn from one sample of a study of OX40 agonist ivuxolimab in advanced cancers. Measured with immunoSEQ multiplex PCR; TCRdb has only the in-frame clones, and not every one. The sample lists over 55,000 clones, 80% to 90% occurring once. The sample was CD4+ or CD8+ T cells sorted from blood, taken in a trial of the OX40 agonist ivuxolimab. These receptors all stem from an adult with an advanced solid tumor such as melanoma, head and neck, liver or kidney cancer. CDR3s include the opening cysteine and the closing phenylalanine or tryptophan. The D gene is left open where the match is weak. Not every row has a clone size; where given, it reads once, few, many or a size class.

V	D	J	size	DNA	CDR3
TRBV10-3	-	TRBJ2-1	-	TGTGCCATCGGCGGGGCGGGGTCAGCTGGTGAGCAGTTCTTC	CAIGGAGSAGEQFF
TRBV7-8	TRBD1	TRBJ2-7	-	TGTGCCAGCAGCTCACAGGGGTACGAGCAGTACTTC	CASSSQGYEQYF
TRBV2	-	TRBJ2-1	-	TGTGCCAGCAGTGAGAGCGGACTCTACAATGAGCAGTTCTTC	CASSESGLYNEQFF
TRBV4-2	-	TRBJ1-1	few	TGTGCCAGCAGCCAAGATATCGGGAACACTGAAGCTTTCTTT	CASSQDIGNTEAFF
TRBV6-1	TRBD1	TRBJ2-3	-	TGTGCCAGCAGTGGCCTAAGGGGGCCGACTAGCACAGATACGCAGTATTTT	CASSGLRGPTSTDTQYF
TRBV28	-	TRBJ1-2	-	TGTGCCAGCGCCCGACAGTTCGGCTACACCTTC	CASARQFGYTF
TRBV19	-	TRBJ1-5	once	TGTGCCAGTAGTATAGGTGGAGGGACGCGCAATCAGCCCCAGCATTTT	CASSIGGGTRNQPQHF
TRBV6-5	TRBD1	TRBJ1-1	-	TGTGCCAGCAGTCTGACAGGGATTGAAGCTTTCTTT	CASSLTGIEAFF
TRBV18	-	TRBJ1-3	-	TGTGCCAGCTCACCATTCGGGACAACCTCTGGAAACACCATATATTTT	CASSPFGTTSGNTIYF
TRBV5-6	-	TRBJ2-5	-	TGTGCCAGCAGCTTAGCCCCCAACGGTGCAGAGACCCAGTACTTC	CASSLAPNGAETQYF
TRBV2	-	TRBJ2-5	-	TGTGCCAGCAGTGAAAATCTCGGGTTCGGGGAGACCCAGTACTTC	CASSENLGFGETQYF
TRBV5-1	-	TRBJ2-7	-	TGCGCCAGCAGCTTGCTCCAGTGGAGTTTATACGAGCAGTACTTC	CASSLLQWSLYEQYF
TRBV7-2	-	TRBJ1-5	once	TGTGCCAGCAGCTTAGATCCGGTTGGGGGAAGGGCCCAGCATTTT	CASSLDPVGGRAQHF
TRBV4-2	TRBD2	TRBJ2-3	-	TGTGCCAGCAGCCAAGATAGACTAGCGGGGGGGCACGATACGCAGTATTTT	CASSQDRLAGGHDTQYF
TRBV18	-	TRBJ2-3	-	TGTGCCAGCTCACCCCTAGTACAGATTCAGTATTTT	CASSPLVQIQYF
TRBV28	TRBD1	TRBJ1-2	-	TGTGCCAGCAGTCCCGGGGGACAGGGGGCAACCCGCTTTCATGGCTACACCTTC	CASSPGGQGATRFHGYTF
TRBV5-5	TRBD1	TRBJ1-4	-	TGTGCCAGCAGCGGGAGACAGGGGGTCGGAGAAAAACTGTTTTTT	CASSGRQGVGEKLFF
TRBV2	-	TRBJ2-6	-	TGTGCCAGCTCTAAGAGGGCAGCTGGGGCCAACGTCCTGACTTTC	CASSKRAAGANVLTF
TRBV5-1	-	TRBJ2-7	-	TGCGCCAGCAGGCTGGACCCGGTCTCCTACGAGCAGTACTTC	CASRLDPVSYEQYF
TRBV28	-	TRBJ1-1	-	TGTGCCAGCAGTTTAACCGGGGACACTGAAGCTTTCTTT	CASSLTGDTEAFF
TRBV6-6	-	TRBJ1-1	-	TGTGCCAGCAGTTCCCCTCCGAGCCCTGAAGCTTTCTTT	CASSSPPSPEAFF
TRBV9	-	TRBJ2-2	-	TGTGCCAGCAGCGTAGGGATGGACGTGGGGGCGAGAGGTGGGGAGCTGTTTTTT	CASSVGMDVGARGGELFF
TRBV9	-	TRBJ1-1	few	TGTGCCAGCAGCGCAGGACTTCGGGAAGGTGAAGCTTTCTTT	CASSAGLREGEAFF
TRBV5-4	-	TRBJ2-3	-	TGTGCCAGCAGGCTCAAGATGGGGGCTATTACAGATACGCAGTATTTT	CASRLKMGAITDTQYF
TRBV11-1	-	TRBJ1-1	-	TGTGCCAGCAGCCTACAATACCTGAACACTGAAGCTTTCTTT	CASSLQYLNTEAFF
TRBV18	TRBD1	TRBJ2-7	once	TGTGCCAGCTCGCCGTCACGGACAGGGGGCTTCTCCTACGAGCAGTACTTC	CASSPSRTGGFSYEQYF
TRBV28	TRBD1	TRBJ1-1	-	TGTGCCAGCAGTCACACAGGGGGCGCACTAATGGGCACTGAAGCTTTCTTT	CASSHTGGALMGTEAFF
TRBV6-1	-	TRBJ1-6	-	TGTGCCAGCAGAGTACAGTTTAATTCACCCCTCCACTTT	CASRVQFNSPLHF
TRBV19	-	TRBJ2-3	-	TGTGCCAGTAGTTTGAGGACGGGCGATACGCAGTATTTT	CASSLRTGDTQYF
TRBV7-2	-	TRBJ2-4	-	TGTGCCAGCAGCTTAAAGGGTAATTGGAACATTCAGTACTTC	CASSLKGNWNIQYF
TRBV5-6	TRBD1	TRBJ1-3	-	TGTGCCAGCAGCACCCGGACAGGGGCACTTGCTGGAAACACCATATATTTT	CASSTRTGALAGNTIYF
TRBV18	-	TRBJ1-3	-	TGTGCCAGCTCATCAACAGGGAGTTATTCTGGAAACACCATATATTTT	CASSSTGSYSGNTIYF
TRBV14	-	TRBJ1-1	-	TGTGCCAGCAGCCAAGGGTTCGGCGGCGACGAAGCTTTCTTT	CASSQGFGGDEAFF
TRBV19	-	TRBJ2-1	-	TGTGCCAGTAGCCACGGGAGCTCCTACAATGAGCAGTTCTTC	CASSHGSSYNEQFF
TRBV6-1	-	TRBJ1-1	-	TGTGCCAGCAGTGCCCCCACTGAAGCTTTCTTT	CASSAPTEAFF
TRBV19	-	TRBJ1-2	-	TGTGCCAGTAGTATTGTTGACTCTGGCTACACCTTC	CASSIVDSGYTF
TRBV10-2	-	TRBJ2-5	-	TGCGCCAGCAGTGTATTGGAGGCACAGTACTTC	CASSVLEAQYF
TRBV5-4	TRBD1	TRBJ2-7	once	TGTGCCAGCAGCGCGAACAGGGGGCAGACCTACGAGCAGTACTTC	CASSANRGQTYEQYF
TRBV19	TRBD1	TRBJ2-7	-	TGTGCCAGTAGTTCCAAAGGACAGGGAACCTACGAGCAGTACTTC	CASSSKGQGTYEQYF
TRBV19	-	TRBJ1-4	-	TGTGCCAGTAGTATAGCGGCGGGGCGCCGCGAAAAACTGTTTTTT	CASSIAAGRREKLFF
TRBV6-5	TRBD1	TRBJ1-2	-	TGTGCCAGCAGTTACTGGGACAGGTCGGACGGCTACACCTTC	CASSYWDRSDGYTF
TRBV7-9	-	TRBJ2-5	-	TGTGCCAGCAGCTTAGGAGGTTCGCCCGGGGAGACCCAGTACTTC	CASSLGGSPGETQYF